One T cell receptor (beta chain) is described in this entry. Its antigen is not known. A single base separates this from a much larger clone, so it may be a read error. The sample originates from a study of metastatic and nonmetastatic thyroid tumors. Study in general: The authors compared repertoires across blood and tumor or nodule tissue from malignant and benign thyroid patients.

Study findings and constraints: Patients with malignant thyroid tumors reportedly had significantly higher TCR beta diversity than those with benign nodules, in blood and tumor.

In the source study's methods: The distant-metastasis classifier for papillary thyroid cancer was built from CDR3 differences across clinicopathological groups. TCRdb called clones again from the PCR reads with MiXCR. TCRdb's processing, not the authors', yielded these V and J calls. The sample lists roughly 20,000 clones; more than 15% were seen once. Trimming left V 1 base short and J 4 bases short, with 7 bases between. This CDR3 comprises 13 residues. Germline V gene lookup returns CDR1 SEHNR and CDR2 FQNEAQ (reference sequence). All patients were treatment-naive before thyroid surgery. The sequenced material came from tumor tissue. This rearrangement joins TRBV7-9 to TRBJ2-5, with unresolved D. The origin of this receptor is a female donor with papillary thyroid cancer or a benign thyroid nodule (not recorded which). Some clones in this sample may be carry-over from other donors' samples. This CDR3 is CASSLVLAETQYF. Written as DNA, the CDR3 is TGTGCCAGCAGCTTAGTGCTTGCAGAGACCCAGTACTTC.